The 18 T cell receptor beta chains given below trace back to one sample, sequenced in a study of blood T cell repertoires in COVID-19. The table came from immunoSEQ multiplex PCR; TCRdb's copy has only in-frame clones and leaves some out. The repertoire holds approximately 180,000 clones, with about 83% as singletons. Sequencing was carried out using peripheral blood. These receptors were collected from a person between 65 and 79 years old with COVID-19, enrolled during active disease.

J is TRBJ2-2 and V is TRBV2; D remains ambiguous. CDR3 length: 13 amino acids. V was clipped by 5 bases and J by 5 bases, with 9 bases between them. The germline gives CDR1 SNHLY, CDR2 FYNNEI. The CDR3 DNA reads TGTGCCAGCAGTTCACTAAGAACCGGGGAGCTGTTTTTT. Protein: CASSSLRTGELFF.

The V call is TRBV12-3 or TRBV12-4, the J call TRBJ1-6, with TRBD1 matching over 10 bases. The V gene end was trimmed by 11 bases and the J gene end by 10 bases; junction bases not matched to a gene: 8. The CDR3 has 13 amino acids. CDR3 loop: CAVRDRGGSPLHF. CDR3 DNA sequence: TGTGCCGTCCGGGACAGGGGCGGATCACCCCTCCACTTT.

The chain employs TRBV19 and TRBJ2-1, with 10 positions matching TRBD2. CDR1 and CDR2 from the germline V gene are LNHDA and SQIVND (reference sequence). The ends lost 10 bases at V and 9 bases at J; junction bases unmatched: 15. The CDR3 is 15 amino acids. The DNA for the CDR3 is TGTGCCACCCTCCCAGCCCCCCTAGCGGGAGTTGAGCAGTTCTTC. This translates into CATLPAPLAGVEQFF.

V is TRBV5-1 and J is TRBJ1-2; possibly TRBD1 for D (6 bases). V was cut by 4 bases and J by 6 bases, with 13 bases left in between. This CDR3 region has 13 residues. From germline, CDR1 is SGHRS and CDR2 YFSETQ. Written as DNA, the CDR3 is TGCGCCAGCAGCCTTGGGACAATAGATGGCTACACCTTC. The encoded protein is CASSLGTIDGYTF. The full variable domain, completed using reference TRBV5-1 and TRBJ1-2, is KAGVTQTPRYLIKTRGQQVTLSCSPISGHRSVSWYQQTPGQGLQFLFEYFSETQRNKGNFPGRFSGRQFSNSRSEMNVSTLELGDSALYLCASSLGTIDGYTFGSGTRLTVV.

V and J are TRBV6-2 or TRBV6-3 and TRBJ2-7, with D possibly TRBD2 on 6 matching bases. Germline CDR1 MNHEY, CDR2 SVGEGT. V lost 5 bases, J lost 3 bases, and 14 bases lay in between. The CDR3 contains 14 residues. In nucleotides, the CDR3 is TGTGCCAGCAGTCGAACCGGGACTTTCTACGAGCAGTACTTC. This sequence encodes CASSRTGTFYEQYF.

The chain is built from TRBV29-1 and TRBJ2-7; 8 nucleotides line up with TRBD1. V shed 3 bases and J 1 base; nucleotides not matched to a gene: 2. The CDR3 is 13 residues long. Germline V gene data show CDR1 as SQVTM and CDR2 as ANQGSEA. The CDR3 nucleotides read TGCAGCGTTGAGGACAGGGCTTCCTACGAGCAGTACTTC. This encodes CSVEDRASYEQYF.

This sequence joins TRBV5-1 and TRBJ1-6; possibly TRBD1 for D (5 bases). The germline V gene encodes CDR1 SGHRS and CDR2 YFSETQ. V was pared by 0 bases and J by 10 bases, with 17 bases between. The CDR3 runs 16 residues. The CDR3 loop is CASSLDGAVKGSPLHF. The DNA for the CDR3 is TGCGCCAGCAGCTTGGATGGGGCCGTCAAGGGGTCACCCCTCCACTTT.

CDR3 sequence: CASSQDKGTGNEKLFF. The CDR3 DNA sequence: TGTGCCAGCAGCCAAGATAAAGGGACAGGGAATGAAAAACTGTTTTTT. The V call is TRBV3-1 (or the pseudogene TRBV3-2), the J call TRBJ1-4, with 9 nucleotides matching TRBD1. Germline trimming cut 0 bases from V and 5 bases from J; bases unmatched to any gene: 4. The CDR3 contains 16 residues. Germline CDR1 LGHDT, CDR2 YNNKEL (reference sequence).

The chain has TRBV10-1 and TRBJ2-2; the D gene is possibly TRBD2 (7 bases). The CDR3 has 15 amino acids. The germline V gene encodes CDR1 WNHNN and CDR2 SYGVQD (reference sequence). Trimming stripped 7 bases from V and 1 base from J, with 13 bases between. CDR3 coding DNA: TGCGCCAGCAAGGGGGGGAGTTGGAACACCGGGGAGCTGTTTTTT. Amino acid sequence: CASKGGSWNTGELFF.

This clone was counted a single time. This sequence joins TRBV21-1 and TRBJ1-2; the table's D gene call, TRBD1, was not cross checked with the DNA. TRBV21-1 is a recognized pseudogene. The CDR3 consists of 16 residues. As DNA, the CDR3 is TGTGCCAGCAGCAAAGAAGGGGTAACCTATAACTATGGCTACACCTTC. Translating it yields CASSKEGVTYNYGYTF.

The CDR3 DNA follows: TGCAGCGTCGAGTCCTTCTATGGCTACACCTTC. Translated, it gives CSVESFYGYTF. The chain has TRBV29-1 and TRBJ1-2; D unresolved. From germline, CDR1 is SQVTM and CDR2 ANQGSEA. The CDR3 totals 11 residues. V was clipped by 6 bases and J by 4 bases, with 9 bases between them.

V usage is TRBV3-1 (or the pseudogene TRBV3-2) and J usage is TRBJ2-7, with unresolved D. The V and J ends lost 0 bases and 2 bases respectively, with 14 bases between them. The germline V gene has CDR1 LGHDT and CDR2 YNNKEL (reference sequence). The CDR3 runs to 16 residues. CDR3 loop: CASSQDPDVRTYEQYF. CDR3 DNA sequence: TGTGCCAGCAGCCAAGATCCCGACGTGAGGACCTACGAGCAGTACTTC.

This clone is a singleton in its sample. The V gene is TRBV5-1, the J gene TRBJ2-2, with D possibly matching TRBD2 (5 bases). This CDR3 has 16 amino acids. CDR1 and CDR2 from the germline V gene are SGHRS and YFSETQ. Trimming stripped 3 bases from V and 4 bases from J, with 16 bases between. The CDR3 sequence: CASSSGLSPVTGELFF. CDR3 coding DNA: TGCGCCAGCAGCTCAGGACTTAGCCCCGTCACCGGGGAGCTGTTTTTT.

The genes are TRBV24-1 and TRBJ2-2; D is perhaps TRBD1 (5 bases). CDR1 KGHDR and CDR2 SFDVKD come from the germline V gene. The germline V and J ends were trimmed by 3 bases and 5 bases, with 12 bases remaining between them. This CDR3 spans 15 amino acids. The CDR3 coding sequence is TGTGCCACCAGTGATGTCAGGTCAGGGACCGGGGAGCTGTTTTTT. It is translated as CATSDVRSGTGELFF.

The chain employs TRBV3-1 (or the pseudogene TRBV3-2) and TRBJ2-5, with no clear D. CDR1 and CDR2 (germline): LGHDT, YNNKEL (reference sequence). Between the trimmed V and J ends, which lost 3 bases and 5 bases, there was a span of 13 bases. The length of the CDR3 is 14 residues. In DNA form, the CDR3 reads TGTGCCAGCAGCCACCTTGGGCGTGTGGAGACCCAGTACTTC. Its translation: CASSHLGRVETQYF.

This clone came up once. The CDR3 reads CASSPTNQPQHF. CDR3 nucleotides: TGTGCCAGCAGTCCCACAAATCAGCCCCAGCATTTT. This rearrangement joins TRBV6-2 or TRBV6-3 to TRBJ1-5; D is undetermined. Trimming shortened V by 5 bases and J by 4 bases, and 6 bases separated the two germline ends. The CDR3 has 12 residues. The V gene's germline CDR1 is MNHEY and CDR2 SVGEGT.

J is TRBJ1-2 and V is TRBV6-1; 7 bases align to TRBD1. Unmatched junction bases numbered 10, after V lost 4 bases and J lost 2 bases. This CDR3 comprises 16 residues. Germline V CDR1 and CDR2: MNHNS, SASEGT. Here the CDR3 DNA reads TGTGCCAGCAGTGCCCTTCCGGGACAGCAAAACTATGGCTACACCTTC. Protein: CASSALPGQQNYGYTF.

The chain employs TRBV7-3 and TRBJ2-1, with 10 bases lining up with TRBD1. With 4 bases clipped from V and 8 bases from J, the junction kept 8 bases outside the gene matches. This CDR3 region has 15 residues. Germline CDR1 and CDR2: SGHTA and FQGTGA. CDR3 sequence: CASSSPGQGRDEQFF. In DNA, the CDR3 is TGTGCCAGCAGCTCCCCGGGACAGGGGCGGGATGAGCAGTTCTTC.